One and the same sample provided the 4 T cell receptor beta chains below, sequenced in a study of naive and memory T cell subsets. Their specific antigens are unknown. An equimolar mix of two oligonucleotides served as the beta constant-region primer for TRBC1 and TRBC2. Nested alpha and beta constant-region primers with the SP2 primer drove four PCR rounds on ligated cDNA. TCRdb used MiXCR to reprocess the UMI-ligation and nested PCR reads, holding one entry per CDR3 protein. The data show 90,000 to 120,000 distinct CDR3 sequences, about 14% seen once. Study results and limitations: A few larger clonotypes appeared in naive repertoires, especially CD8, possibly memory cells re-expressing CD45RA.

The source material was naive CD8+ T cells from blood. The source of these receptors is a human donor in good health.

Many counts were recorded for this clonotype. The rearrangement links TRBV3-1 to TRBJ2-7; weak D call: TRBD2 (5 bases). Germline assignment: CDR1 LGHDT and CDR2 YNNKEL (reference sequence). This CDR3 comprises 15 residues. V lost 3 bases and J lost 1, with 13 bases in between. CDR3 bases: TGTGCCAGCAGCCATTTGGGAGTTGGGTCCTACGAGCAGTACTTC. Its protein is CASSHLGVGSYEQYF.

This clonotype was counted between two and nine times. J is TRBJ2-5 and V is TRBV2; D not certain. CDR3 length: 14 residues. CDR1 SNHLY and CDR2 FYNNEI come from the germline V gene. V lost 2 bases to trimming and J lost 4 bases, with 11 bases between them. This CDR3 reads CASSERAGAETQYF. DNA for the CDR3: TGTGCCAGCAGTGAAAGGGCTGGAGCAGAGACCCAGTACTTC.

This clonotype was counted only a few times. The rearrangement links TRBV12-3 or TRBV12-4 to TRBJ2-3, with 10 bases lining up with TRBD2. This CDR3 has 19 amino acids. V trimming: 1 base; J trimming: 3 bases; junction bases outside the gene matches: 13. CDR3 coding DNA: TGTGCCAGCAGTTTAGGTCTAGCGGGGGCCCTAGCTGGGACAGATACGCAGTATTTT. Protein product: CASSLGLAGALAGTDTQYF.

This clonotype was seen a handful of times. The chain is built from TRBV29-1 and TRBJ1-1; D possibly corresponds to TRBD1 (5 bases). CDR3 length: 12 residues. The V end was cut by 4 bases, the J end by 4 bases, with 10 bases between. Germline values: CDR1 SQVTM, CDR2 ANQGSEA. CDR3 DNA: TGCAGCGTTGTTGCGGGGCTCACTGAAGCTTTCTTT. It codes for CSVVAGLTEAFF.